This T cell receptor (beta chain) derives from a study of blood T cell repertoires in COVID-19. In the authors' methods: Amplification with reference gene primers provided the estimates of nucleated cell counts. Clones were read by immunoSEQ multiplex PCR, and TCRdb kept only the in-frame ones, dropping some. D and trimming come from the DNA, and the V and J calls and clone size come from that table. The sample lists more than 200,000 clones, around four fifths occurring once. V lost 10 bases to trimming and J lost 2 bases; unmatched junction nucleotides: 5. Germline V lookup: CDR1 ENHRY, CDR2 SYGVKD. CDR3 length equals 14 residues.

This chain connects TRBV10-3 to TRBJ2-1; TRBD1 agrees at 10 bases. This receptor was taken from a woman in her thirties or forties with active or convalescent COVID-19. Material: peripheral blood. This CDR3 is CATATGGTYNEQFF. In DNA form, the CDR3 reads TGTGCCACCGCGACAGGGGGCACCTACAATGAGCAGTTCTTC.